The present TCR beta chain was sequenced within a study of T cell repertoires in cytomegalovirus infection. About the study: Based on public TCR beta signatures, there were indications of CMV infection and of a matching HLA type.

Worth noting for this clonotype: Its antigen is not identified.

MiXCR, applied by TCRdb to the reads, yields one record per CDR3 protein. This sample has about 180,000 distinct CDR3 sequences, with 13% to 15% found just once. Points from the study as a whole: Within the response measured ex vivo, HLA-C-restricted CMV-specific TCR beta clonotypes were dominant.

The ends lost 7 bases at V and 2 bases at J; junction bases unmatched: 4. The length of the CDR3 is 14 residues. Germline CDR1 MDHEN, CDR2 SYDVKM. Sequencing used PBMCs. The origin of this receptor is a human donor in good health (CMV status not recorded). Some clones in this sample may be carry-over from other donors' samples. The chain recombines TRBV28 with TRBJ1-5, with 8 bases lining up with TRBD1. The CDR3 nucleotides are TGTGCCAGCAAACAGGGGGGGGGCAATCAGCCCCAGCATTTT. Amino acid sequence: CASKQGGGNQPQHF.